This T cell receptor beta chain came from a study of Graves' ophthalmopathy and Graves' hyperthyroidism. Germline V gene lookup returns CDR1 MDHEN and CDR2 SYDVKM. This CDR3 contains 11 residues. Deletions cut 6 bases from V and 12 bases from J, with 15 bases between. The table lists this clonotype with many counts. Amplification from RNA transcripts yielded the TCR beta CDR3 regions. First-round RT-PCR employed HTBI primers, with a second-round multiplex PCR after it. TCRdb recomputed calls from the multiplex PCR reads with MiXCR, one row per CDR3 protein. The table records roughly 500,000 distinct CDR3 sequences, around 15% of them present only once.

This TCR derives from a woman in her 30s with Graves' ophthalmopathy. The chain recombines TRBV28 with TRBJ2-7; D possibly corresponds to TRBD2 (7 bases). The sequenced material came from blood. CDR3 region: CASRTGGPPYF. CDR3 coding DNA: TGTGCCAGCAGAACGGGGGGCCCCCCGTACTTC.